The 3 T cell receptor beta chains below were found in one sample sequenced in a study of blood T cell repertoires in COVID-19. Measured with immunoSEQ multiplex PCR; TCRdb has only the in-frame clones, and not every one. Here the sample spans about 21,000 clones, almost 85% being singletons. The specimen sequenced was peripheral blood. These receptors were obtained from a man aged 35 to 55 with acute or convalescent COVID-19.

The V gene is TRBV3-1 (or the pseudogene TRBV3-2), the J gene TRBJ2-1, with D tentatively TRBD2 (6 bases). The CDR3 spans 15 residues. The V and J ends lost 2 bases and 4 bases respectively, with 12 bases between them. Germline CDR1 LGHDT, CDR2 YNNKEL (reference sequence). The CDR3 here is CASSQLEREYNEQFF. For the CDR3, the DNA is TGTGCCAGCAGCCAACTGGAACGGGAGTACAATGAGCAGTTCTTC.

CDR3 in DNA: TGTGCCAGTAGCAGGGAGGGCAATCAGCCCCAGCATTTT. Translation gives CASSREGNQPQHF. V is TRBV19 and J is TRBJ1-5; weak D call: TRBD1 (5 bases). CDR1 is LNHDA and CDR2 is SQIVND in the germline V gene (reference sequence). Trimming pared 6 bases from V and 2 bases from J, leaving 8 bases between. CDR3 size: 13 residues. The full variable domain, its missing parts supplied by reference TRBV19 and TRBJ1-5, is DGGITQSPKYLFRKEGQNVTLSCEQNLNHDAMYWYRQDPGQGLRLIYYSQIVNDFQKGDIAEGYSVSREKKESFPLTVTSAQKNPTAFYLCASSREGNQPQHFGDGTRLSIL.

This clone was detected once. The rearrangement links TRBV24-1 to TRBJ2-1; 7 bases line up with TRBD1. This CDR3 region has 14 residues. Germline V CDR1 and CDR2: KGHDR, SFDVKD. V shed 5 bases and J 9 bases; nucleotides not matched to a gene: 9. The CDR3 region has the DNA TGTGCCACCAGTGCCCCAGGGGGTGGAGGTGAGCAGTTCTTC. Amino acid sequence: CATSAPGGGGEQFF.